These T cell receptor beta chains were read from a single sample in a study of blood T cell repertoires in COVID-19. Some clones are missing from TCRdb's copy, which holds only in-frame ones; the method was immunoSEQ multiplex PCR. Here the sample spans 350,000 or so clones, roughly 86% being singletons. Specimen: peripheral blood. These receptors came from a woman in her thirties with COVID-19, enrolled during active disease. Each CDR3 is given with its conserved first and last residue. A D gene is named only where the DNA matches it firmly. Size is omitted from some rows. Given values are once, few, many or a class for expanded clones.

J gene	V gene	clone size	D gene	CDR3 DNA	CDR3 protein
TRBJ1-5	TRBV7-9	once	.	TGTGCCAGCAGCTATCCCGATCAGCCCCAGCATTTT	CASSYPDQPQHF
TRBJ1-5	TRBV10-2	.	TRBD1	TGCGCCAGCGTACAGGGGGCGAGCAATCAGCCCCAGCATTTT	CASVQGASNQPQHF
TRBJ2-7	TRBV7-9	.	TRBD1	TGTGCCAGCAGCGGACAGGGATACGAGCAGTACTTC	CASSGQGYEQYF
TRBJ2-5	TRBV2	.	.	TGTGCCAGCAGTGGTACAGGGAGGGCCCAGTACTTC	CASSGTGRAQYF
TRBJ1-4	TRBV29-1	.	TRBD1	TGCAGCGTTCGCCTCCGGGACAGTAAGGAAAAACTGTTTTTT	CSVRLRDSKEKLFF
TRBJ2-7	TRBV29-1	.	TRBD1	TGCAGCGTTGAAGTCCCGGGACAGTGGGCCTACGAGCAGTACTTC	CSVEVPGQWAYEQYF
TRBJ1-6	TRBV19	.	.	TGTGCCAGTAACCGACAGATTAATTCACCCCTCCACTTT	CASNRQINSPLHF
TRBJ2-7	TRBV28	.	TRBD2	TGTGCCAGCAAGTACGCTAGCGGAGCGTACGAGCAGTACTTC	CASKYASGAYEQYF
TRBJ2-1	TRBV12-3/TRBV12-4	.	.	TGTGCCAGCAGCGTAGCCGCGATTGGTGAGCAGTTCTTC	CASSVAAIGEQFF
TRBJ1-2	TRBV12-3/TRBV12-4	.	.	TGTGCCAGCAGGGGTGACGGGGGCTACACCTTC	CASRGDGGYTF
TRBJ2-5	TRBV9	.	TRBD2	TGTGCCAGCAGCGTAGGTGCTAGCGGGCCACAAGAGACCCAGTACTTC	CASSVGASGPQETQYF
TRBJ2-2	TRBV6-6	.	.	TGTGCCAGCAGTTACCCCACAGAGACCGGGGAGCTGTTTTTT	CASSYPTETGELFF
TRBJ1-1	TRBV5-6	.	.	TGTGCCAGCAGCCGGCGGGGGGACACTGAAGCTTTCTTT	CASSRRGDTEAFF
TRBJ2-1	TRBV3-1/TRBV3-2	.	TRBD2	TGTGCCAGCAGCCAAGGGACTAGCGGGAGGGCCCGGGAGCAGTTCTTC	CASSQGTSGRAREQFF
TRBJ2-7	TRBV11-2	once	TRBD1	TGTGCCAGCAGAAAACAGGGGATTGGCGAGCAGTACTTC	CASRKQGIGEQYF
TRBJ1-1	TRBV30	.	.	TGTGCCTGGATTAACAGGGAGGCTTTCTTT	CAWINREAFF
TRBJ2-5	TRBV6-5	.	TRBD1	TGTGCCAGCAGTTACTGGGGACAGGGGAAAGAGACCCAGTACTTC	CASSYWGQGKETQYF
TRBJ1-2	TRBV28	.	.	TGTGCCAGCGGCAGTCTTAACTATGGCTACACCTTC	CASGSLNYGYTF
TRBJ2-5	TRBV7-9	.	.	TGTGCCAGCAGCCGAGTAGTGGGAGAGGGAGAGACCCAGTACTTC	CASSRVVGEGETQYF
TRBJ1-5	TRBV30	.	TRBD1	TGTGCCTGGAGTGGAGGGGGCGCGGGTCAGCCCCAGCATTTT	CAWSGGGAGQPQHF
TRBJ2-5	TRBV13	.	TRBD2	TGTGCCAGCAGCCGTCGACTAGCGGGAGTAGGGGAGACCCAGTACTTC	CASSRRLAGVGETQYF
TRBJ2-3	TRBV4-1	once	.	TGCGCCAGCAGCCATCCAAGGAGCAGGGCTCCTAGCACAGATACGCAGTATTTT	CASSHPRSRAPSTDTQYF
TRBJ2-4	TRBV2	few	TRBD2	TGTGCCAGCAGTGAAGCACTAGCGGGAGGATCAAACATTCAGTACTTC	CASSEALAGGSNIQYF
TRBJ1-5	TRBV19	.	.	TGTGCCAGTAGTCCAGGGGCCGTCAGCAATCAGCCCCAGCATTTT	CASSPGAVSNQPQHF
TRBJ2-2	TRBV3-1/TRBV3-2	.	TRBD2	TGTGCCAGCAGCCTCGGGACTAGCGGGGGGGCGAACACCGGGGAGCTGTTTTTT	CASSLGTSGGANTGELFF
TRBJ2-2	TRBV27	.	TRBD2	TGTGCCAGCAGTTTAGGGACTAGCGGGATAGCCGGGGAGCTGTTTTTT	CASSLGTSGIAGELFF
TRBJ1-5	TRBV28	.	.	TGTGCCAGCAAAGGGGGTAATCAGCCCCAGCATTTT	CASKGGNQPQHF
TRBJ1-5	TRBV28	few	.	TGTGCCAGCAGTTCAGGGGTTCAGCAGCCCCAGCATTTT	CASSSGVQQPQHF
TRBJ1-1	TRBV27	.	TRBD1	TGTGCCAGCAGTCAAAGACAGGGTACTGCTTTCTTT	CASSQRQGTAFF
TRBJ2-3	TRBV5-6	once	TRBD2	TGTGCCAGCAGCTACCGACTAGCGGCATCCACAGATACGCAGTATTTT	CASSYRLAASTDTQYF
TRBJ2-5	TRBV29-1	.	TRBD2	TGCAGCGTTAGGGTAGCGGGAGGGGCAGAGACCCAGTACTTC	CSVRVAGGAETQYF
TRBJ1-2	TRBV27	.	TRBD1	TGTGCCAGCAGTTTCCGGGACAGTAACTATGGCTACACCTTC	CASSFRDSNYGYTF
TRBJ2-2	TRBV5-1	.	TRBD1	TGCGCCAGCAGCACCCGACAGGGGTTCGCGAACACCGGGGAGCTGTTTTTT	CASSTRQGFANTGELFF
TRBJ2-5	TRBV6-2/TRBV6-3	.	TRBD2	TGTGCCAGCAGTGACCCGCGGGAGGGCCAAGAGACCCAGTACTTC	CASSDPREGQETQYF
TRBJ1-3	TRBV5-4	few	.	TGTGCCAGCAGCGCCGCTGGAGGGAAACGCGCTGGAAACACCATATATTTT	CASSAAGGKRAGNTIYF
TRBJ1-1	TRBV9	.	.	TGTGCCAGCAGCCCAAGACAGAACACTGAAGCTTTCTTT	CASSPRQNTEAFF
TRBJ1-2	TRBV5-1	once	TRBD1	TGCGCCAGCAGTTCGTGGACAGGGAACGACTATGGCTACACCTTC	CASSSWTGNDYGYTF
TRBJ2-5	TRBV6-6	.	TRBD2	TGTGCCAGCGGCTCGCCAGCGGGGCTCCAAGAGACCCAGTACTTC	CASGSPAGLQETQYF